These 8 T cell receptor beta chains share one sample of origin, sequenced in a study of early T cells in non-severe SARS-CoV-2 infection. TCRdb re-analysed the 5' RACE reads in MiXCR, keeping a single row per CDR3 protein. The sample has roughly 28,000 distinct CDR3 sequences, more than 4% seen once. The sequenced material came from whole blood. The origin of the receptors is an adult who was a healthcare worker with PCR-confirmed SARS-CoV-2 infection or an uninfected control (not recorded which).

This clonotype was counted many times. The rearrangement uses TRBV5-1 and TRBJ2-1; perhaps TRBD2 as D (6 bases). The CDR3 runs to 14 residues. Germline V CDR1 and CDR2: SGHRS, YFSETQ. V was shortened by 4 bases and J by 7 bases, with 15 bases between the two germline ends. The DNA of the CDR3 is TGCGCCAGCAGCGGCGGACTACACGCTAATGAGCAGTTCTTC. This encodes CASSGGLHANEQFF.

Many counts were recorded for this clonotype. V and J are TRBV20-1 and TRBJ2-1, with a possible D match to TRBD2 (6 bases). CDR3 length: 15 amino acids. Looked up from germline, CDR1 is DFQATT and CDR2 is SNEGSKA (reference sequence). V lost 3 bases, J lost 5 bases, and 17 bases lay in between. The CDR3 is CSARIAGRLNNEQFF. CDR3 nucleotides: TGCAGTGCTAGGATCGCGGGGAGACTTAACAATGAGCAGTTCTTC.

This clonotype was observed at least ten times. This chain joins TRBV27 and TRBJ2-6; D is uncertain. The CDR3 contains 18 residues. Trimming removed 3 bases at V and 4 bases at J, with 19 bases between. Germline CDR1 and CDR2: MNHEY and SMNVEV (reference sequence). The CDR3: CASSLTAALVPGANVLTF. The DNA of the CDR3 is TGTGCCAGCAGTTTGACGGCAGCTCTAGTTCCCGGGGCCAACGTCCTGACTTTC.

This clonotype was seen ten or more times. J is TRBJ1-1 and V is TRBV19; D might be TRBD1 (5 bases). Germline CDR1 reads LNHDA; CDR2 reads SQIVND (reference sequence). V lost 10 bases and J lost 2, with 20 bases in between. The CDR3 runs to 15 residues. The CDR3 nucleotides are TGTGCCACTCAAATCGGAGGGGCAGTCAACACTGAAGCTTTCTTT. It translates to CATQIGGAVNTEAFF.

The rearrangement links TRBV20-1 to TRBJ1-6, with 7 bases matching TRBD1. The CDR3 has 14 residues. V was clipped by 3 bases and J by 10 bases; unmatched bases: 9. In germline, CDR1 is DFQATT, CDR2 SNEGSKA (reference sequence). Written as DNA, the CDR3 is TGCAGTGCTAGGAACAGGGGTATTGGATCACCCCTCCACTTT. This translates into CSARNRGIGSPLHF.

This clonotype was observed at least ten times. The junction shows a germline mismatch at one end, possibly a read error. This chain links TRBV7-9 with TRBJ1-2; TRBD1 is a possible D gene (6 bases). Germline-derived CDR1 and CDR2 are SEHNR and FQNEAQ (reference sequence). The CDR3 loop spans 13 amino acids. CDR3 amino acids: CASSLAQGDGYTF. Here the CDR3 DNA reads TGTGCCAGCAGCTTAGCACAGGGAGATGGATACACCTTC. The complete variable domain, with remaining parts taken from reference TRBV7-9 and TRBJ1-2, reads DTGVSQNPRHKITKRGQNVTFRCDPISEHNRLYWYRQTLGQGPEFLTYFQNEAQLEKSRLLSDRFSAERPKGSFSTLEIQRTEQGDSAMYLCASSLAQGDGYTFGSGTRLTVV.

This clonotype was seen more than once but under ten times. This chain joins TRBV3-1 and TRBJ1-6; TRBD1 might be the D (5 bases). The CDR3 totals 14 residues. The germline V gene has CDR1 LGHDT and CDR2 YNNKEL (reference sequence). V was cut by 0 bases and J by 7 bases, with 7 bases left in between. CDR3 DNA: TGTGCCAGCAGCCAAGATTGGGACAATTCACCCCTCCACTTT. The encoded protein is CASSQDWDNSPLHF.

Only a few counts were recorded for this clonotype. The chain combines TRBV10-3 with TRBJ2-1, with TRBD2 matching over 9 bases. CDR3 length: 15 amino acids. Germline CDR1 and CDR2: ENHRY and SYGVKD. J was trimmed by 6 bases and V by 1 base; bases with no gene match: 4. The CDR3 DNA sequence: TGTGCCATCAGTGAGTGGCGCGGGAGGGGCAATGAGCAGTTCTTC. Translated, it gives CAISEWRGRGNEQFF.